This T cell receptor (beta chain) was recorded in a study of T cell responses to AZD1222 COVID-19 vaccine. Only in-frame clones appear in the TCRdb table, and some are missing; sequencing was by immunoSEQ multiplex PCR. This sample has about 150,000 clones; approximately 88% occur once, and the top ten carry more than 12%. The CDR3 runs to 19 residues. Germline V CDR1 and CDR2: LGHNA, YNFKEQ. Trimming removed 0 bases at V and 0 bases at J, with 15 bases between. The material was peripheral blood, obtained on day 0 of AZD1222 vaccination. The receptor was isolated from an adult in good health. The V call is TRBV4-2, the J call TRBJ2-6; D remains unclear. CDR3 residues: CASSQERGAARSGANVLTF. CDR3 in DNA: TGTGCCAGCAGCCAAGAGCGAGGAGCCGCCCGCTCTGGGGCCAACGTCCTGACTTTC.